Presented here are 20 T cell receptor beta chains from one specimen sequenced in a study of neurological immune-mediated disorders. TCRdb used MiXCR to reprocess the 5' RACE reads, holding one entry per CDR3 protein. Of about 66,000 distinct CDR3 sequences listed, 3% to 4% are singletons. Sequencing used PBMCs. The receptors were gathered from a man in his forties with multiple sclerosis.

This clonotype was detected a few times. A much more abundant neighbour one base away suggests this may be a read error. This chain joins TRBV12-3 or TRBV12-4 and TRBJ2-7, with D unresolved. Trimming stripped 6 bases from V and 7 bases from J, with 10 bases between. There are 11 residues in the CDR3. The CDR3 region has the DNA TGTGCCAGCAGATACGGAAAGGAGCAGTACTTC. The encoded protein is CASRYGKEQYF.

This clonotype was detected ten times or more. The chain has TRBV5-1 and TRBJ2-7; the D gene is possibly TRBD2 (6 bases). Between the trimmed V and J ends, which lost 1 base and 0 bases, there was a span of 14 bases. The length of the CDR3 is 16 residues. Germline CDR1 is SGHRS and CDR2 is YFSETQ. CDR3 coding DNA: TGCGCCAGCAGCTTGATGGGAGGTGACACCTCCTACGAGCAGTACTTC. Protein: CASSLMGGDTSYEQYF.

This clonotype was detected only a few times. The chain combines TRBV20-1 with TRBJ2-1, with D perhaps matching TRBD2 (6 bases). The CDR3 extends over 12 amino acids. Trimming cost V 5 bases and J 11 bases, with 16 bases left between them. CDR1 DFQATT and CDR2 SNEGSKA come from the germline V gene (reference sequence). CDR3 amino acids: CSASPSGPQQFF. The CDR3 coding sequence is TGCAGTGCTTCACCCAGCGGGCCCCAGCAGTTCTTC.

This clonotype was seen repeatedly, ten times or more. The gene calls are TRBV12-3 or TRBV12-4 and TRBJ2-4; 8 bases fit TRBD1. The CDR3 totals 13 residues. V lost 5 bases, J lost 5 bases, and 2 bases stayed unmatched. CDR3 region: CASSLDRENIQYF. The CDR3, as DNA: TGTGCCAGCAGTCTGGACAGGGAAAACATTCAGTACTTC.

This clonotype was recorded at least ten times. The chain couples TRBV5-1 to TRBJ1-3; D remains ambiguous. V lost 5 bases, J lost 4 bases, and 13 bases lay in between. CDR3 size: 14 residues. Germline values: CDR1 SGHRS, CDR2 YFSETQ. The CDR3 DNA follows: TGCGCCAGCAGGCAACCCCGTCCAGGAAACACCATATATTTT. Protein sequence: CASRQPRPGNTIYF.

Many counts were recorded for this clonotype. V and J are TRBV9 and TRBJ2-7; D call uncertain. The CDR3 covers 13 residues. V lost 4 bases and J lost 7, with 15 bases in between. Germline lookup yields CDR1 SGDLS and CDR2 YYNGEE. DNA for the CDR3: TGTGCCAGCAGCCCCCCTCTCGCGATGGAGCAGTACTTC. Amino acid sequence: CASSPPLAMEQYF.

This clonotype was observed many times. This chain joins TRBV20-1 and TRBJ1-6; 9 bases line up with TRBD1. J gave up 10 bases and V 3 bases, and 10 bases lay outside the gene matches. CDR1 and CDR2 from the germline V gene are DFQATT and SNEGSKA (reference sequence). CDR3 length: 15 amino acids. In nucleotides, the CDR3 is TGCAGTGCTAGGCTGGGACAGGGAAGTCGGTCACCCCTCCACTTT. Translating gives CSARLGQGSRSPLHF.

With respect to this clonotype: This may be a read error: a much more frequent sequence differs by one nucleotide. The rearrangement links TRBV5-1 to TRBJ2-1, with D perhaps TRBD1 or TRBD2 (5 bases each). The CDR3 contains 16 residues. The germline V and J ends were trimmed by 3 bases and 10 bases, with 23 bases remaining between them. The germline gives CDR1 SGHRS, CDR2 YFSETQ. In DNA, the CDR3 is TGCGCCAGCAGCTGGGGTGGGGACCGAGGAAGGGAAGAGCAGTTCTTC. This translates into CASSWGGDRGREEQFF.

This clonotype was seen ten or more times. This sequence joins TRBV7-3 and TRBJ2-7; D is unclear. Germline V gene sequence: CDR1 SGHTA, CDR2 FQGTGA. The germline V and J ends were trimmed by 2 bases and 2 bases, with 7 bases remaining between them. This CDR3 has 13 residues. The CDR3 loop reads CASSLGGPYEQYF. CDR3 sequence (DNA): TGTGCCAGCAGCTTAGGTGGCCCCTACGAGCAGTACTTC.

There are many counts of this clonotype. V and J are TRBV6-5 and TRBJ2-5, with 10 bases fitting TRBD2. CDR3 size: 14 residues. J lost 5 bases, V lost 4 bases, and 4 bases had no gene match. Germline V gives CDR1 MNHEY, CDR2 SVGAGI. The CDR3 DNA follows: TGTGCCAGCAGTTTTCAGACTAGCGGGGAGACCCAGTACTTC. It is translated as CASSFQTSGETQYF.

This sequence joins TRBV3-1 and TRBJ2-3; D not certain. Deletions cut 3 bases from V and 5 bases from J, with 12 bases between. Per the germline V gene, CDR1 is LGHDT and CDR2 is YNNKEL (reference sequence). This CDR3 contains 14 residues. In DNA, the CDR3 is TGTGCCAGCAGCCACCGACTCGCGCGAGATACGCAGTATTTT. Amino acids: CASSHRLARDTQYF.

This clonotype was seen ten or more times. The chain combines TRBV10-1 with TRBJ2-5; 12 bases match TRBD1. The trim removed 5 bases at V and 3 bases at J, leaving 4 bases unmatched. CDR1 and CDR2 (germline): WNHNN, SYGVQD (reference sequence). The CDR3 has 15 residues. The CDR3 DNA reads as TGCGCCAGCAGTCCGGGACAGGGGGCTGAAGAGACCCAGTACTTC. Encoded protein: CASSPGQGAEETQYF.

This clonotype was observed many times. The CDR3 protein is CASSFSIGMNTEAFF. CDR3 in DNA: TGCGCCAGCAGCTTCTCTATTGGGATGAACACTGAAGCTTTCTTT. The rearrangement links TRBV5-1 to TRBJ1-1; D ambiguous. This CDR3 is built from 15 residues. Trimming took off 2 bases at V and 0 bases at J, with 11 bases between the two ends. The germline V gene encodes CDR1 SGHRS and CDR2 YFSETQ.

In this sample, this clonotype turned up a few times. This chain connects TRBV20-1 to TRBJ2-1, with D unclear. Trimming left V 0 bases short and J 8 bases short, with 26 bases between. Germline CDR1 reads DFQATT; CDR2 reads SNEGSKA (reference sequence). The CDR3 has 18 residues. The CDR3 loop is CSARDEERAIRVADEQFF. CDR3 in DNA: TGCAGTGCTAGAGATGAGGAGCGAGCCATCCGGGTTGCCGATGAGCAGTTCTTC.

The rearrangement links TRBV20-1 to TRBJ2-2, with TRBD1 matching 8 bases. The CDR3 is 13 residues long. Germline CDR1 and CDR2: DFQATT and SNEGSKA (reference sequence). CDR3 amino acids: CSSLDRGTGELFF. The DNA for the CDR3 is TGCAGCTCTTTAGACAGGGGAACCGGGGAGCTGTTTTTT.

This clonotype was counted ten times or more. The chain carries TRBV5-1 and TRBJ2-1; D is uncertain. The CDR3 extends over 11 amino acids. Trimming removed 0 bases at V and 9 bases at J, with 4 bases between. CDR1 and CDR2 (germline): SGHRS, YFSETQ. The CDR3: CASSLEGEQFF. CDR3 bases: TGCGCCAGCAGCTTGGAGGGTGAGCAGTTCTTC.

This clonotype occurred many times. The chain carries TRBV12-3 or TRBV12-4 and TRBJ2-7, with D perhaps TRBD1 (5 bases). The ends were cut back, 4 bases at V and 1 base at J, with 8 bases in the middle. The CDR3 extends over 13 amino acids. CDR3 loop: CASSWGLSYEQYF. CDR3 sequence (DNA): TGTGCCAGCAGTTGGGGCTTATCCTACGAGCAGTACTTC.

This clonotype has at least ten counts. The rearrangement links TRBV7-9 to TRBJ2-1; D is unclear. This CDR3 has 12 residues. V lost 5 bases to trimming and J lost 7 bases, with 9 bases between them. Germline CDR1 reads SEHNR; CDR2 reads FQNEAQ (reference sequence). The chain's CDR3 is CASSPPINEQFF. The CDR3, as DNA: TGTGCCAGCAGCCCGCCGATTAATGAGCAGTTCTTC.

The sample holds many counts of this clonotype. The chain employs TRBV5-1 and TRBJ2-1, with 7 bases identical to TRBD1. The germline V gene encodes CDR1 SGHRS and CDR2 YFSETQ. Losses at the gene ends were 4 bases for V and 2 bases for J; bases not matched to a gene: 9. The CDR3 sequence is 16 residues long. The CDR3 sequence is CASSASGQVAYNEQFF. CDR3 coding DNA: TGCGCCAGCAGCGCCAGTGGACAGGTGGCCTACAATGAGCAGTTCTTC.

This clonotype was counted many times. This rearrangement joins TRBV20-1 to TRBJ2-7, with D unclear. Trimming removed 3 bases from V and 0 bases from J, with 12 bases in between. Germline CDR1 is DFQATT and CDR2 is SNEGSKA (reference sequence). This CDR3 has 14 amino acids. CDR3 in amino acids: CSASDSRHSYEQYF. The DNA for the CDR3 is TGCAGTGCTAGTGATTCCAGACACTCCTACGAGCAGTACTTC.